This T cell receptor beta chain was identified during a study of blood T cell repertoires in COVID-19. This clone has just one count. The protocol was immunoSEQ multiplex PCR, while the TCRdb copy is restricted to in-frame clones and leaves out a portion. The sample carries under 450,000 clones, about 90% recorded once. V gave up 4 bases and J gave up 6 bases, with 16 bases separating them. CDR3 length equals 13 residues. Looked up from germline, CDR1 is SQVTM and CDR2 is ANQGSEA. The sequence came from a woman aged 30 to 39 who had recovered from COVID-19. What was sequenced was PBMCs or T cells enriched from blood (not recorded which). J is TRBJ2-7 and V is TRBV29-1, with D possibly matching TRBD1 (5 bases). Written as DNA, the CDR3 is TGCAGCGTTGTGGGTCAGGGCCGCGGCGAGCAGTACTTC. It translates to CSVVGQGRGEQYF.